One sample yielded the 9 T cell receptor beta chains listed below, sequenced in a study of blood T cell repertoires in COVID-19 (dated by TCRdb to about 2020). The receptor library was made with the immunoSEQ multiplex PCR assay. What TCRdb holds here is the immuneACCESS table cut down to in-frame rearrangements. Part of the clones is not present; checked against another copy, under half of the missing clones reflect an unresolved V gene, and the others are unexplained. Across this sample there are 88,000 or so clones, with around 79% seen only once. 20% to 25% of the sample comes from the top ten. The sample taken for sequencing was peripheral blood. The receptors here all came from a human donor in a cohort sampled during active COVID-19.

The rearrangement joins TRBV2 to TRBJ2-3, with TRBD2 matching over 12 bases. Germline CDR1 is SNHLY and CDR2 is FYNNEI. The CDR3 sequence is 18 residues long. The trim removed 6 bases at V and 0 bases at J, leaving 10 bases unmatched. The CDR3 nucleotides are TGTGCCAGCAGCGCCGGGACTAGCGGGCCTCCGAGCACAGATACGCAGTATTTT. This encodes CASSAGTSGPPSTDTQYF.

V and J are TRBV3-1 (or the pseudogene TRBV3-2) and TRBJ2-7; D is ambiguous. The CDR3 loop spans 13 amino acids. From germline, CDR1 is LGHDT and CDR2 YNNKEL (reference sequence). V lost 1 base and J 3 bases, leaving 7 bases between the germline ends. In nucleotides, the CDR3 is TGTGCCAGCAGCCAAGGACAAAACTACGAGCAGTACTTC. This codes for CASSQGQNYEQYF.

This clone has only a few counts. The chain has TRBV18 and TRBJ2-3; no reliable D call. V was pared by 1 base and J by 2 bases, with 13 bases between. This CDR3 is built from 16 residues. Per the germline V gene, CDR1 is KGHSH and CDR2 is LQKENI. The CDR3 sequence is CASSPQPELNTDTQYF. As DNA, the CDR3 is TGTGCCAGCTCACCACAACCGGAGTTAAACACAGATACGCAGTATTTT.

The chain couples TRBV9 to TRBJ2-7; 10 bases line up with TRBD2. The CDR3 loop spans 17 amino acids. The V gene end was trimmed by 3 bases and the J gene end by 3 bases; junction bases not matched to a gene: 12. Germline V CDR1 and CDR2: SGDLS, YYNGEE. CDR3 DNA sequence: TGTGCCAGCAGCGGCCAGACAACTAGCGGGACTCTCTACGAGCAGTACTTC. Translated: CASSGQTTSGTLYEQYF.

The rearrangement links TRBV14 to TRBJ2-5; 9 positions agree with TRBD1. The CDR3 is 17 amino acids. CDR1 and CDR2 from the germline V gene are SGHDN and FVKESK. The V and J ends lost 0 bases and 1 base, in that order; junction bases with no gene match: 6. CDR3 sequence: CASSQDWGQGLQETQYF. The CDR3 DNA sequence: TGTGCCAGCAGCCAAGATTGGGGACAGGGCCTCCAAGAGACCCAGTACTTC.

The chain carries TRBV11-2 and TRBJ2-7, with 9 bases identical to TRBD2. Trimming at V came to 0 bases and at J to 1 base, leaving 7 bases not matched to a gene. Germline V gene data show CDR1 as SGHAT and CDR2 as FQNNGV. CDR3 length: 17 amino acids. CDR3: CASSLEFRAGGSYEQYF. The CDR3 DNA follows: TGTGCCAGCAGCTTAGAGTTTCGAGCGGGAGGATCCTACGAGCAGTACTTC.

The chain employs TRBV19 and TRBJ1-6, with 7 bases fitting TRBD1. Trimming removed 7 bases from V and 10 bases from J; junction bases left unmatched: 10. The CDR3 loop spans 14 amino acids. Looked up from germline, CDR1 is LNHDA and CDR2 is SQIVND (reference sequence). The CDR3 DNA is TGTGCCAGTACCCCTGCAGGGGGAGGATCACCCCTCCACTTT. Amino acids: CASTPAGGGSPLHF. The entire variable domain, with the rest obtained from reference TRBV19 and TRBJ1-6, is as follows: DGGITQSPKYLFRKEGQNVTLSCEQNLNHDAMYWYRQDPGQGLRLIYYSQIVNDFQKGDIAEGYSVSREKKESFPLTVTSAQKNPTAFYLCASTPAGGGSPLHFGNGTRLTVT.

This clone appeared once. The chain links TRBV6-2 or TRBV6-3 to TRBJ2-7; maybe TRBD2 (6 bases). Germline V lookup: CDR1 MNHEY, CDR2 SVGEGT. This CDR3 comprises 15 residues. Trimming left V 2 bases short and J 4 bases short, with 15 bases between. The CDR3 DNA sequence: TGTGCCAGCAGTTACCCACGACTGGCGGGGTACGAGCAGTACTTC. This codes for CASSYPRLAGYEQYF.

This clone was recorded once. The gene calls are TRBV3-1 (or the pseudogene TRBV3-2) and TRBJ2-3, with TRBD2 identical over 10 bases. CDR1 LGHDT and CDR2 YNNKEL come from the germline V gene (reference sequence). The CDR3 is 15 amino acids. V was clipped by 2 bases and J by 3 bases; unmatched bases: 2. The CDR3 region is CASSQTSGMTDTQYF. As DNA, the CDR3 is TGTGCCAGCAGCCAAACTAGCGGGATGACAGATACGCAGTATTTT.